Here is one T cell receptor beta chain with its context. Its antigen is undetermined. Profiling relied on immunoSEQ multiplex PCR, and the TCRdb table lists in-frame clones only, not all of them. The repertoire has 38,000 or so clones, around four fifths of them found once; the top ten carry approximately 20%. Sorted naive or memory CD4+ cells met CEF peptides for over eight days. This sample stems from a study of CD4 T cells in relation to SARS-CoV-2 and coronaviruses. V shed 3 bases and J shed 1 base, with 9 bases lying between them. The length of the CDR3 is 14 residues. The germline V gene has CDR1 KGHSH and CDR2 LQKENI.

This sequence joins TRBV18 and TRBJ1-1, with a weak D call TRBD1 (6 bases). The clonotype comes from an adult with COVID-19. Sequences were obtained from memory CD4+ T cells from PBMCs, cultured in vitro. The CDR3 nucleotides are TGTGCCAGCTCACCCGACAGGCAGAACACTGAAGCTTTCTTT. Protein: CASSPDRQNTEAFF.